Shown below are 31 T cell receptor beta chains from a single sample sequenced in a study of blood T cell repertoires in COVID-19. This table comes from immunoSEQ multiplex PCR, and its TCRdb copy is limited to in-frame clones, with some not included. The sample includes about 180,000 clones, 60% to 80% of them seen just once. Sequencing was done on a sample of PBMCs or T cells enriched from blood (not recorded which). The source of these receptors is a man aged 60 to 69 who had been exposed to COVID-19.

The chain couples TRBV9 to TRBJ2-3, with a tentative D call TRBD1 (5 bases). The V end lost 4 bases, the J end lost 5 bases, and 14 bases lay between the germline ends. In germline, CDR1 is SGDLS, CDR2 YYNGEE. The CDR3 covers 14 residues. The CDR3 DNA reads as TGTGCCAGCAGCCTACGCCCCAGGGAAGATACGCAGTATTTT. Protein: CASSLRPREDTQYF.

This clone was picked up one time. The J gene is TRBJ1-1, the V gene TRBV11-3; D ambiguous. The CDR3 covers 14 residues. V gave up 3 bases and J gave up 0 bases, with 8 bases separating them. Germline CDR1 is SGHNT and CDR2 is YENEEA. The CDR3 reads CASSLGSLNTEAFF. The CDR3 DNA reads as TGTGCCAGCAGCTTGGGCAGTCTGAACACTGAAGCTTTCTTT.

This chain joins TRBV10-3 and TRBJ1-2; D uncertain. There are 13 residues in the CDR3. Germline CDR1 is ENHRY and CDR2 is SYGVKD. Trimming took 6 bases from V and 6 from J, leaving 14 bases between them. The CDR3 DNA follows: TGTGCCATCAGCCCCGACGGCGGCCATGGCTACACCTTC. The encoded protein is CAISPDGGHGYTF.

There are a few counts of this clone. This sequence joins TRBV4-1 and TRBJ1-2; D may be TRBD1 (5 bases). CDR1 and CDR2 (germline): MGHRA, YSYEKL. The CDR3 runs to 13 residues. V was trimmed by 2 bases and J by 10 bases, leaving 14 bases between them. The CDR3 here is CASSQRAQGDYTF. CDR3 DNA: TGCGCCAGCAGCCAAAGGGCCCAGGGTGACTACACCTTC.

The V and J genes are TRBV19 and TRBJ1-1; 8 bases fit TRBD1. The CDR3 loop spans 13 amino acids. V was pared by 5 bases and J by 4 bases, with 3 bases of the junction left unmatched. CDR1 LNHDA and CDR2 SQIVND come from the germline V gene (reference sequence). The CDR3 spells CASSDRGGTEAFF. DNA for the CDR3: TGTGCCAGTAGTGACAGGGGAGGCACTGAAGCTTTCTTT.

The chain has TRBV10-3 and TRBJ1-2; possibly TRBD1 for D (6 bases). This CDR3 contains 14 residues. V lost 10 bases and J 8 bases, leaving 23 bases between the germline ends. CDR1 is ENHRY, CDR2 SYGVKD, per germline. This chain's CDR3 is CATQRQDKSGGYTF. DNA for the CDR3: TGTGCCACCCAACGACAGGATAAGAGTGGAGGCTACACCTTC.

The chain couples TRBV28 to TRBJ1-6; 8 nucleotides line up with TRBD1. CDR1 is MDHEN and CDR2 is SYDVKM in the germline V gene. V lost 5 bases to trimming and J lost 6 bases; unmatched junction nucleotides: 6. The CDR3 is 15 residues long. CDR3 in DNA: TGTGCCAGCAGTCCACAGGGGGGGAGTAATTCACCCCTCCACTTT. Its protein is CASSPQGGSNSPLHF.

This chain uses TRBV6-5 with TRBJ1-1; no reliable D call. Trimming took off 8 bases at V and 5 bases at J, with 12 bases between the two ends. This CDR3 comprises 12 residues. Germline V lookup: CDR1 MNHEY, CDR2 SVGAGI. DNA of the CDR3: TGTGCCAGCGGTCACACCAGGACTGAAGCTTTCTTT. As protein: CASGHTRTEAFF.

The rearrangement joins TRBV7-3 to TRBJ2-1; 8 positions match TRBD2. Germline values: CDR1 SGHTA, CDR2 FQGTGA. Unmatched junction bases numbered 5, after V lost 1 base and J lost 3 bases. The CDR3 sequence is 16 residues long. CDR3 DNA: TGTGCCAGCAGCTTAATCGGCGGGGGGATCTACAATGAGCAGTTCTTC. The encoded protein is CASSLIGGGIYNEQFF.

The chain has TRBV7-2 and TRBJ1-1; D gene ambiguous. The CDR3 has 15 amino acids. Germline CDR1 reads SGHTA; CDR2 reads FQGNSA. V was clipped by 3 bases and J by 1 base, with 12 bases between them. Here the CDR3 reads CASSLDLRRNTEAFF. CDR3 in DNA: TGTGCCAGCAGCTTGGATTTGAGGAGGAACACTGAAGCTTTCTTT.

The chain combines TRBV11-3 with TRBJ2-2; possibly TRBD2 for D (6 bases). This CDR3 comprises 14 residues. Germline assignment: CDR1 SGHNT and CDR2 YENEEA. Trimming took 5 bases from V and 4 from J, leaving 11 bases between them. CDR3: CASSPGTPTGELFF. In DNA form, the CDR3 reads TGTGCCAGCAGCCCCGGGACTCCCACCGGGGAGCTGTTTTTT.

The chain is built from TRBV21-1 and TRBJ2-1; the table's D call, TRBD2, has no DNA check behind it. TRBV21-1 constitutes a pseudogene. CDR3 size: 18 residues. The CDR3 spells CASSGARTSDSEGDEQFF. The CDR3, as DNA: TGTGCCAGCAGCGGAGCGAGGACTAGCGACTCAGAAGGGGATGAGCAGTTCTTC.

CDR3 sequence: CASSKYAVGQSSYEQYF. The CDR3 bases are TGTGCCAGTAGTAAATACGCCGTGGGACAGAGCTCCTACGAGCAGTACTTC. The chain carries TRBV19 and TRBJ2-7, with 7 bases identical to TRBD1. Losses at the gene ends were 4 bases for V and 0 bases for J; bases not matched to a gene: 12. Per the germline V gene, CDR1 is LNHDA and CDR2 is SQIVND (reference sequence). This CDR3 comprises 17 residues.

The chain combines TRBV27 with TRBJ1-2; 9 bases map to TRBD1. The germline gives CDR1 MNHEY, CDR2 SMNVEV (reference sequence). V shed 1 base and J 8 bases; nucleotides not matched to a gene: 8. There are 15 residues in the CDR3. This chain's CDR3 is CASSLLGTGTAGYTF. DNA for the CDR3: TGTGCCAGCAGTTTATTGGGGACAGGGACGGCCGGCTACACCTTC.

CDR3 loop: CATSSRGGWDTQYF. The CDR3, as DNA: TGTGCCACCTCCAGTAGAGGGGGTTGGGATACGCAGTATTTT. The V gene is TRBV19, the J gene TRBJ2-3; weak D call: TRBD1 (6 bases). Trimming stripped 10 bases from V and 6 bases from J, with 20 bases between. Per germline, CDR1 LNHDA and CDR2 SQIVND (reference sequence). The CDR3 is 14 amino acids.

V and J are TRBV30 and TRBJ1-4, with D hard to call. CDR1 is GTSNPN and CDR2 is SVGIG in the germline V gene (reference sequence). The CDR3 runs to 11 residues. The V and J ends lost 5 bases and 5 bases respectively, with 6 bases between them. The CDR3 loop reads CAWGTNEKLFF. CDR3 bases: TGTGCCTGGGGAACAAATGAAAAACTGTTTTTT.

The V gene is TRBV5-8, the J gene TRBJ2-5; 7 bases fit TRBD1. V dropped 4 bases and J dropped 2; count of bases not matched to a gene: 8. Germline loops: CDR1 SGHTS, CDR2 YDEGEE. The CDR3 covers 15 residues. The DNA of the CDR3 is TGTGCCAGCAGCACCGGAACAGGGGTGCAAGAGACCCAGTACTTC. Its protein is CASSTGTGVQETQYF. Full variable domain (missing parts from reference TRBV5-8 and TRBJ2-5): EAGVTQSPTHLIKTRGQQATLRCSPISGHTSVYWYQQALGLGLQFLLWYDEGEERNRGNFPPRFSGRQFPNYSSELNVNALELEDSALYLCASSTGTGVQETQYFGPGTRLLVL.

The rearrangement links TRBV29-1 to TRBJ2-5, with D perhaps TRBD2 (7 bases). There are 16 residues in the CDR3. Germline V gene lookup returns CDR1 SQVTM and CDR2 ANQGSEA. Trimming took 2 bases from V and 5 from J, leaving 21 bases between them. As DNA, the CDR3 is TGCAGCGTTGAACGTGGGGGGGGCGCAGGGTATGAGACCCAGTACTTC. Amino acid sequence: CSVERGGGAGYETQYF.

The chain is built from TRBV28 and TRBJ2-5; TRBD2 agrees at 11 bases. The germline V gene has CDR1 MDHEN and CDR2 SYDVKM. Trimming cost V 6 bases and J 5 bases; bases outside gene matches: 11. This CDR3 region has 16 residues. The CDR3: CASSLSPGLAEETQYF. The CDR3 DNA reads as TGTGCCAGCAGCCTTTCGCCGGGACTAGCGGAGGAGACCCAGTACTTC.

The chain combines TRBV27 with TRBJ1-5; D not certain. CDR1 is MNHEY, CDR2 SMNVEV, per germline (reference sequence). The CDR3 consists of 15 residues. The germline V and J ends were trimmed by 8 bases and 6 bases, with 20 bases remaining between them. The CDR3 protein is CASAKWALDLQPQHF. DNA of the CDR3: TGTGCCAGCGCCAAGTGGGCGTTGGATCTTCAGCCCCAGCATTTT.

The V gene is TRBV19, the J gene TRBJ1-2, with 8 positions matching TRBD1. The CDR3 length is 14 residues. In germline, CDR1 is LNHDA, CDR2 SQIVND (reference sequence). V lost 2 bases, J lost 8 bases, and 7 bases stayed unmatched. CDR3 nucleotide sequence: TGTGCCAGTAGTATAAGCGGACAGGGAAGAGGCTACACCTTC. It yields the protein CASSISGQGRGYTF.

For the CDR3, the DNA is TGTGCCAGCAGCTGGGATCAGGGTACGCAGTATTTT. Its protein product is CASSWDQGTQYF. This chain uses TRBV7-9 with TRBJ2-3, with D perhaps TRBD1 (5 bases). The CDR3 has 12 residues. Germline lookup yields CDR1 SEHNR and CDR2 FQNEAQ (reference sequence). Trimming shortened V by 4 bases and J by 8 bases, and 10 bases separated the two germline ends.

This rearrangement joins TRBV5-5 to TRBJ2-3; 9 bases line up with TRBD1. Germline V lookup: CDR1 SGHKS, CDR2 YYEKEE (reference sequence). CDR3 length: 15 amino acids. Trimming at V came to 1 base and at J to 7 bases, leaving 7 bases not matched to a gene. The CDR3 loop reads CASSLSGQGLYTQYF. The CDR3 region has the DNA TGTGCCAGCAGCTTGTCGGGACAGGGCCTCTATACGCAGTATTTT.

The V call is TRBV20-1, the J call TRBJ1-2, with D possibly matching TRBD1 (6 bases). The CDR3 length is 11 residues. Trimming cost V 7 bases and J 7 bases, with 13 bases left between them. Looked up from germline, CDR1 is DFQATT and CDR2 is SNEGSKA (reference sequence). CDR3 protein: CSGNRDSGYTF. CDR3 sequence (DNA): TGCAGTGGGAACAGGGATTCTGGCTACACCTTC.

The sample holds one count of this clone. This chain links TRBV6-1 with TRBJ1-5, with unresolved D. CDR1 and CDR2 (germline): MNHNS, SASEGT. The CDR3 covers 15 residues. V lost 0 bases and J lost 6, with 12 bases in between. The CDR3 loop is CASSEALLLGQPQHF. CDR3 in DNA: TGTGCCAGCAGTGAAGCCCTCCTACTCGGTCAGCCCCAGCATTTT.

The genes are TRBV5-1 and TRBJ1-1; D not certain. CDR1 and CDR2 from the germline V gene are SGHRS and YFSETQ. Deletions cut 3 bases from V and 11 bases from J, with 14 bases between. The CDR3 runs 12 residues. The CDR3 nucleotides read TGCGCCAGCAGCTCGGAACTTGGGAGGGCTTTCTTT. It codes for CASSSELGRAFF.

This clone has only a few counts. The gene calls are TRBV5-8 and TRBJ1-2, with 7 positions matching TRBD1. CDR1 and CDR2 from the germline V gene are SGHTS and YDEGEE. The CDR3 is 15 amino acids. The V segment lost 3 bases and the J segment 1 base; nucleotides outside the gene matches: 6. CDR3: CASSWLTGINYGYTF. The CDR3 bases are TGTGCCAGCAGCTGGCTGACAGGGATTAACTATGGCTACACCTTC.

CDR3 nucleotide sequence: TGTGCCAGCAGCTTAATTTTTGACAGGGGGCGGGCTGGGGCCAACGTCCTGACTTTC. Its protein product is CASSLIFDRGRAGANVLTF. The chain has TRBV7-9 and TRBJ2-6; the match to TRBD1 covers 10 bases. J gave up 2 bases and V 2 bases, and 9 bases lay outside the gene matches. The CDR3 is 19 residues long. CDR1 SEHNR and CDR2 FQNEAQ come from the germline V gene (reference sequence).

The rearrangement joins TRBV5-1 to TRBJ1-2; D is perhaps TRBD1 (6 bases). The germline V gene encodes CDR1 SGHRS and CDR2 YFSETQ. The CDR3 has 15 amino acids. The germline V and J ends were trimmed by 0 bases and 5 bases, with 14 bases remaining between them. The DNA of the CDR3 is TGCGCCAGCAGCTTGGAAGGAGGCAGGGGATATGGCTACACCTTC. This translates into CASSLEGGRGYGYTF. Looking up the rest from reference TRBV5-1 and TRBJ1-2 gives the full variable domain: KAGVTQTPRYLIKTRGQQVTLSCSPISGHRSVSWYQQTPGQGLQFLFEYFSETQRNKGNFPGRFSGRQFSNSRSEMNVSTLELGDSALYLCASSLEGGRGYGYTFGSGTRLTVV.

The chain carries TRBV14 and TRBJ1-5, with D hard to call. Germline V gene lookup returns CDR1 SGHDN and CDR2 FVKESK. The CDR3 runs 11 residues. DNA of the CDR3: TGTCCTCGGCGGCGAAATCAGCCCCAGCATTTT. It translates to CPRRRNQPQHF.

This clone was detected only a few times. The V gene is TRBV5-4, the J gene TRBJ2-3, with D possibly TRBD2 on 6 matching bases. V was clipped by 1 base and J by 1 base, with 10 bases between them. The germline gives CDR1 SGHNT, CDR2 YYREEE (reference sequence). This CDR3 spans 15 amino acids. CDR3 amino acids: CASSLWGGGTDTQYF. For the CDR3, the DNA is TGTGCCAGCAGCTTGTGGGGCGGGGGCACAGATACGCAGTATTTT.